This record looks at one T cell receptor beta chain sequence and its context. Sequencing was performed with immunoSEQ multiplex PCR; in TCRdb, only in-frame clones are kept and a portion is missing. The table lists 66,000 or so clones, roughly 78% of them singletons. This CDR3 has 14 amino acids. V was pared by 3 bases and J by 6 bases, with 2 bases of the junction left unmatched. Germline assignment: CDR1 LGHDT and CDR2 YNNKEL (reference sequence). This specimen comes from a study of blood T cell repertoires in COVID-19. The chain is built from TRBV3-1 (or the pseudogene TRBV3-2) and TRBJ2-7; 13 nucleotides match TRBD2. The sequenced sample consisted of peripheral blood. This sequence was found in a human donor in a cohort sampled during active COVID-19. CDR3 coding DNA: TGTGCCAGCAGCCAGGGACTAGCGGGATCCGAGCAGTACTTC. Encoded protein: CASSQGLAGSEQYF.